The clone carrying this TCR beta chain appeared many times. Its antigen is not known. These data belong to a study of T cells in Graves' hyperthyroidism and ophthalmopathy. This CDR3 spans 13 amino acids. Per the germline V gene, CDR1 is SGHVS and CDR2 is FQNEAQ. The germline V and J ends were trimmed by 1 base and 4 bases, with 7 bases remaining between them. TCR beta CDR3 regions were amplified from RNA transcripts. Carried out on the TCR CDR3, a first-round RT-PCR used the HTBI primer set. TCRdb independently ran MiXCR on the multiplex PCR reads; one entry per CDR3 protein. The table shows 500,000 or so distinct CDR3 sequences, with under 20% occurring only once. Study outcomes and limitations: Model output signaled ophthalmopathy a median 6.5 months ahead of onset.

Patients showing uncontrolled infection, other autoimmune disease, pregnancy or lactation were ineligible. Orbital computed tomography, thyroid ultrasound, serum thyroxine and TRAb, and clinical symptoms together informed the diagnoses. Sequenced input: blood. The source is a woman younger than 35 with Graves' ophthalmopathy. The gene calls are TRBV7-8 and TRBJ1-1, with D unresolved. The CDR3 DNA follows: TGTGCCAGCAGCTTAGGACGGGCCACTGAAGCTTTCTTT. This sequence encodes CASSLGRATEAFF.